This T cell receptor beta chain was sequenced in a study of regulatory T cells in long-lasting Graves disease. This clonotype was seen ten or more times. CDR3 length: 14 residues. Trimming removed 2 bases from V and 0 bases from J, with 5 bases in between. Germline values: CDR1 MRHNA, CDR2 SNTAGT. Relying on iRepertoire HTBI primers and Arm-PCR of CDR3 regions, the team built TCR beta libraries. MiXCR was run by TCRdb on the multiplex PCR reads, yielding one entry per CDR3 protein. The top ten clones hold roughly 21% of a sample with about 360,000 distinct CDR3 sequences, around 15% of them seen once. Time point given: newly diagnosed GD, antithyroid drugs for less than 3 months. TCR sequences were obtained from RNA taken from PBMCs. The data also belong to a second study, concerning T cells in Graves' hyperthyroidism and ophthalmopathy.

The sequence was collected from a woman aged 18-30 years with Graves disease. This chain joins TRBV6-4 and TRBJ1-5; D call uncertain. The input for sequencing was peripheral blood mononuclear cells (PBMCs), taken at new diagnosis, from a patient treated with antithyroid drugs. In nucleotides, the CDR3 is TGTGCCAGCAGTGACGACGGTAGCAATCAGCCCCAGCATTTT. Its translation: CASSDDGSNQPQHF.